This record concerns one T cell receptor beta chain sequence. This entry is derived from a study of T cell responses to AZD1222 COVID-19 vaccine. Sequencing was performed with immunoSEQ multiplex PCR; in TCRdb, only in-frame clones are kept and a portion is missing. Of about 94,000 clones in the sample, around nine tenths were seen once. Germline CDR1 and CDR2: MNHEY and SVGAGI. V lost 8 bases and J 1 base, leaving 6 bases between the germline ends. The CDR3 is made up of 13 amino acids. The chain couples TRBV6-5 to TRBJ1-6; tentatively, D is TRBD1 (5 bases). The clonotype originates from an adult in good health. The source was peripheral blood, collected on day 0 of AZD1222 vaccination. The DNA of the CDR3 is TGTGCCAGCCAGGGTTCCTATAATTCACCCCTCCACTTT. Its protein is CASQGSYNSPLHF.